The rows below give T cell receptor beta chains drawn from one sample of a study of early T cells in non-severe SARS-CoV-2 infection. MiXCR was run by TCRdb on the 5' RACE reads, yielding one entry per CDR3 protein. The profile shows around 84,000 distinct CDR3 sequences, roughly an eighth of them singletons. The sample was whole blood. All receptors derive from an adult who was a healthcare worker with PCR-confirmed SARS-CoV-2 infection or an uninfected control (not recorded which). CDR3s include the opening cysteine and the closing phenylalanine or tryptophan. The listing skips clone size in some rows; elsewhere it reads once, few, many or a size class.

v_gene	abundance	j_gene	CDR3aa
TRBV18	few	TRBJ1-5	CASSPQTLNQPQHF
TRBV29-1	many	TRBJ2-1	CSAQGRQGEGNEQFF
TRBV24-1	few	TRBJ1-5	CATSRAYSNQPQHF
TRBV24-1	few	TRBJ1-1	CATSESGEGSTEAFF
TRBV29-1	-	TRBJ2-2	CSVGAATTGELFF
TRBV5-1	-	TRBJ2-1	CASSLLAGTYNEQFF
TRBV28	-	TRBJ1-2	CASSSGWRQNYGYTF
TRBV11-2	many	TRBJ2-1	CASSLYWGQLYNEQFF
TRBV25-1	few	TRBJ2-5	CASSEWDLIAETQYF
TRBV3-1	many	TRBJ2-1	CASSQDRGLAPYNEQFF
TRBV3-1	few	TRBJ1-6	CASSRTGDNSPLHF
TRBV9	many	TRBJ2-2	CASSVGSSGTGELFF
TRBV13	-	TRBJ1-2	CASSRGGQPNYGYTF
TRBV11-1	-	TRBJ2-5	CASSLRVLAGETQYF
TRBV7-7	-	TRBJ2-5	CAASTGFGETQYF
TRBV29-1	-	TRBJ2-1	CSVVVLDRYNEQFF
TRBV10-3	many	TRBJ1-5	CAISEGNDQPQHF
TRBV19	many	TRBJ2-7	CAPLTYEQYF
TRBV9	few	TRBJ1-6	CASSGGAASYNSPLHF
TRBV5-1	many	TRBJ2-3	CASSPGHQGTDTQYF
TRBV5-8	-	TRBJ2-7	CASLRISFYEQYF
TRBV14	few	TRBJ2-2	CASSQDSLAGRVGELFF
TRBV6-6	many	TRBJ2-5	CASTPLGEETQYF
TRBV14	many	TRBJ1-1	CASSQTGGTEAFF
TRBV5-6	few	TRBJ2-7	CASSSPGLLRFNEQYF
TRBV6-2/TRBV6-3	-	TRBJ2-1	CASMRALGGDEQFF